These T cell receptor beta chains were read from a single sample in a study of CD8 T cells in ankylosing spondylitis. A single record per CDR3 protein comes from TCRdb applying MiXCR to the 5' RACE reads. The sample holds approximately 350,000 distinct CDR3 sequences, roughly 15% seen once. Sequencing was done on a sample of blood, either unsorted or a sorted T cell fraction (not recorded which). The receptors stem from a male donor with ankylosing spondylitis or in good health (not recorded which). Both conserved end residues are part of each CDR3. The order of the fields is V gene, CDR3 protein.

v_call: TRBV9; cdr3_aa: CASSVGSNTDTQYF
v_call: TRBV12-3/TRBV12-4; cdr3_aa: CASSFSRPGTSGRAFF
v_call: TRBV6-2/TRBV6-3; cdr3_aa: CASTKGASNTGELFF
v_call: TRBV5-1; cdr3_aa: CASSLDSRSYEQYF
v_call: TRBV20-1; cdr3_aa: CSARDRLAEAFF
v_call: TRBV20-1; cdr3_aa: CSAQAGASNPTGELFF
v_call: TRBV20-1; cdr3_aa: CSARGDSNSPLHF
v_call: TRBV14; cdr3_aa: CASSQDSRGPQHF
v_call: TRBV4-2; cdr3_aa: CASSQVASGGDTQYF
v_call: TRBV27; cdr3_aa: CASSFSGTGPFQPQHF
v_call: TRBV5-1; cdr3_aa: CASSLGIDEQYF
v_call: TRBV12-3/TRBV12-4; cdr3_aa: CASSFGGQGASYGYTF
v_call: TRBV29-1; cdr3_aa: CSVEGGGRGEQYF
v_call: TRBV12-3/TRBV12-4; cdr3_aa: CASKGRLAGAQETQYF
v_call: TRBV4-1; cdr3_aa: CASSHQNLAGGDSYNEQFF
v_call: TRBV5-1; cdr3_aa: CASRGGQGPRTEAFF
v_call: TRBV2; cdr3_aa: CASSESNEKTQYF
v_call: TRBV5-1; cdr3_aa: CASSLEASGLSYEQYF
v_call: TRBV5-1; cdr3_aa: CASSLGSGMRGEAFF
v_call: TRBV6-5; cdr3_aa: CASSPSTGGMKKLFF
v_call: TRBV2; cdr3_aa: CASRGTGQGQPQHF
v_call: TRBV12-3/TRBV12-4; cdr3_aa: CASTLASRDTEAFF
v_call: TRBV20-1; cdr3_aa: CSAKTQLQNIQYF
v_call: TRBV20-1; cdr3_aa: CSAPDPYPTGDYYTF
v_call: TRBV4-2; cdr3_aa: CASSQVTLAGGTGNEQFF
v_call: TRBV20-1; cdr3_aa: CSARDRTAQETQYF